One and the same sample provided the 21 T cell receptor beta chains below, sequenced in a study of cytomegalovirus exposure and HLA in healthy donors (dated by TCRdb to 2016 to 2017). Library creation used the immunoSEQ multiplex PCR assay. TCRdb re-hosts the immuneACCESS table, in-frame sequences only. Its copies lack some clones; in the studies checked, an unresolved V gene accounts for under half of them, and the cause for the rest is not known. A total of approximately 100,000 clones appear in this sample, around nine tenths of them only once. Roughly 4% of the sample is taken by the ten largest. The sequenced sample consisted of PBMCs. These receptors were obtained from a woman in her twenties or thirties in good health and CMV-seronegative.

The chain uses TRBV28 and TRBJ1-2; maybe TRBD1 (6 bases). Germline V CDR1 and CDR2: MDHEN, SYDVKM. This CDR3 comprises 16 residues. The V and J ends lost 4 bases and 8 bases respectively, with 23 bases between them. In DNA, the CDR3 is TGTGCCAGCAGTTCTTACGGCGCAGGGGTCCCGGGGGGCTACACCTTC. Protein product: CASSSYGAGVPGGYTF.

This sequence joins TRBV7-6 and TRBJ1-3; D remains ambiguous. The CDR3 consists of 15 residues. The germline V and J ends were trimmed by 1 base and 0 bases, with 7 bases remaining between them. Germline assignment: CDR1 SGHVS and CDR2 FNYEAQ. The CDR3, as DNA: TGTGCCAGCAGCTTAGGTAGGAGCTCTGGAAACACCATATATTTT. Protein product: CASSLGRSSGNTIYF.

This chain connects TRBV7-8 to TRBJ1-6; a possible D gene is TRBD1 (6 bases). Trimming cost V 1 base and J 7 bases, with 14 bases left between them. The germline gives CDR1 SGHVS, CDR2 FQNEAQ. The CDR3 runs 16 residues. The CDR3 loop is CASSLVSSGANSPLHF. In DNA, the CDR3 is TGTGCCAGCAGCTTAGTTAGTTCAGGGGCGAATTCACCCCTCCACTTT.

This chain uses TRBV4-1 with TRBJ1-4, with 7 nucleotides matching TRBD1. Germline trimming cut 8 bases from V and 1 base from J; bases unmatched to any gene: 4. The V gene's germline CDR1 is MGHRA and CDR2 YSYEKL. This CDR3 region has 14 residues. The CDR3 is CASERTGTNEKLFF. Here the CDR3 DNA reads TGCGCCAGCGAAAGGACAGGAACTAATGAAAAACTGTTTTTT.

This clone was seen just once. This chain joins TRBV6-5 and TRBJ2-7; weak D call: TRBD2 (5 bases). This CDR3 is 13 amino acids long. Per germline, CDR1 MNHEY and CDR2 SVGAGI. V gave up 5 bases and J gave up 3 bases, with 11 bases separating them. CDR3 residues: CASSPPRGYEQYF. The CDR3 DNA reads TGTGCCAGCAGTCCCCCCCGGGGCTACGAGCAGTACTTC.

This clone appeared once. This chain connects TRBV7-6 to TRBJ2-7; D is perhaps TRBD2 (6 bases). Germline loops: CDR1 SGHVS, CDR2 FNYEAQ. CDR3 length equals 15 residues. Trimming removed 3 bases from V and 3 bases from J, with 15 bases in between. CDR3 in DNA: TGTGCCAGCAGCTTCTTAGCTGGGACTCTCTACGAGCAGTACTTC. Protein: CASSFLAGTLYEQYF.

The rearrangement joins TRBV27 to TRBJ1-1; no clear D gene. CDR3 length equals 14 residues. Germline CDR1 reads MNHEY; CDR2 reads SMNVEV (reference sequence). Trimming left V 2 bases short and J 5 bases short, with 12 bases between. The CDR3 DNA reads TGTGCCAGCAGTTTACGAGGGTCGAGAACTGAAGCTTTCTTT. Translating it yields CASSLRGSRTEAFF.

The chain has TRBV21-1 and TRBJ1-5; TRBD1, the table's D call, lacks a check against the DNA. TRBV21-1 is a pseudogene. The CDR3 spans 17 residues. The CDR3 region has the DNA TGTGCCAGCAGGAAAACGGGGACAGGGTTACGCAATCAGCCCCAGCATTTT. Encoded protein: CASRKTGTGLRNQPQHF.

The chain is built from TRBV6-5 and TRBJ2-3; 8 nucleotides align to TRBD1. This CDR3 is built from 15 residues. After removal of 6 bases from V and 4 bases from J, the junction contained 9 bases not matched to a gene. Looked up from germline, CDR1 is MNHEY and CDR2 is SVGAGI. CDR3 residues: CASRETGGGSDTQYF. DNA of the CDR3: TGTGCCAGCAGGGAAACAGGGGGTGGTTCAGATACGCAGTATTTT.

In this sample, this clone turned up once. The chain has TRBV4-2 and TRBJ1-2, with TRBD1 matching over 7 bases. This CDR3 spans 16 amino acids. Germline CDR1 is LGHNA and CDR2 is YNFKEQ. The junction had 4 bases not matched to a gene; V was cut back by 0 bases and J by 0 bases. This chain's CDR3 is CASSQETGDTNYGYTF. Written as DNA, the CDR3 is TGTGCCAGCAGCCAAGAAACAGGGGATACTAACTATGGCTACACCTTC.

To note about this clone: A read error may account for a junction end that differs from germline. V and J are TRBV7-7 and TRBJ2-1; possible D gene TRBD2, 5 bases. The CDR3 runs 17 residues. Germline V gene sequence: CDR1 SSHAT, CDR2 FNYEAQ (reference sequence). CDR3 sequence reads: CASSLEARGVGYDEQFF. Written as DNA, the CDR3 is TGTGCTAGCAGCTTAGAGGCCCGGGGTGTCGGTTACGATGAGCAGTTCTTC. The full variable domain, completed using reference TRBV7-7 and TRBJ2-1, is GAGVSQSPRYKVTKRGQDVTLRCDPISSHATLYWYQQALGQGPEFLTYFNYEAQPDKSGLPSDRFSAERPEGSISTLTIQRTEQRDSAMYRCASSLEARGVGYDEQFFGPGTRLTVL.

V and J are TRBV27 and TRBJ2-7; D unresolved. The CDR3 spans 15 residues. Per the germline V gene, CDR1 is MNHEY and CDR2 is SMNVEV (reference sequence). V was trimmed by 5 bases and J by 1 base, leaving 15 bases between them. CDR3 DNA: TGTGCCAGCAGTGGGTCTACTTACAGTTCCTACGAGCAGTACTTC. Residues: CASSGSTYSSYEQYF.

The chain uses TRBV7-9 and TRBJ2-7; maybe TRBD2 (5 bases). Trimming pared 7 bases from V and 3 bases from J, leaving 13 bases between. Germline loops: CDR1 SEHNR, CDR2 FQNEAQ (reference sequence). The CDR3 covers 13 residues. CDR3 region: CASTTPEGYEQYF. CDR3 DNA: TGTGCCAGCACCACTCCAGAGGGCTACGAGCAGTACTTC.

This rearrangement joins TRBV6-5 to TRBJ1-1, with TRBD1 matching over 7 bases. Germline V CDR1 and CDR2: MNHEY, SVGAGI. This CDR3 contains 14 residues. J was trimmed by 3 bases and V by 6 bases; bases with no gene match: 7. The CDR3 coding sequence is TGTGCCAGCAGAAAAGGGACAGCCTACACTGAAGCTTTCTTT. Its translation is CASRKGTAYTEAFF.

The J gene is TRBJ2-1, the V gene TRBV29-1, with D possibly matching TRBD1 (6 bases). Trimming stripped 4 bases from V and 1 base from J, with 11 bases between. From germline, CDR1 is SQVTM and CDR2 ANQGSEA. The CDR3 is 14 amino acids. The CDR3 DNA follows: TGCAGCGTTGTATTAGGACAGTCCTACAATGAGCAGTTCTTC. Amino acids: CSVVLGQSYNEQFF.

This clone was observed a handful of times. V is TRBV11-2 and J is TRBJ2-5; D ambiguous. The CDR3 totals 11 residues. Trimming stripped 5 bases from V and 3 bases from J, with 4 bases between. Germline-derived CDR1 and CDR2 are SGHAT and FQNNGV. The CDR3 DNA reads as TGTGCCAGCAGCCCAAAAGAGACCCAGTACTTC. Translating it yields CASSPKETQYF.

This clone showed up just a few times. The V call is TRBV7-6, the J call TRBJ1-1; no reliable D call. The V end lost 1 base, the J end lost 4 bases, and 7 bases lay between the germline ends. This CDR3 region has 13 residues. Germline values: CDR1 SGHVS, CDR2 FNYEAQ. The CDR3 sequence is CASSLERVTEAFF. The CDR3 coding sequence is TGTGCCAGCAGCTTAGAACGGGTCACTGAAGCTTTCTTT.

The chain carries TRBV7-9 and TRBJ2-7; a weak D match, TRBD1 (5 bases). V gave up 4 bases and J gave up 2 bases, with 9 bases separating them. The CDR3 is made up of 13 amino acids. Germline V gene lookup returns CDR1 SEHNR and CDR2 FQNEAQ (reference sequence). This chain's CDR3 is CASSSDSPYEQYF. CDR3 in DNA: TGTGCCAGCAGCTCCGACAGCCCCTACGAGCAGTACTTC.

The chain joins TRBV27 to TRBJ2-7; 8 positions match TRBD2. The CDR3 has 12 residues. Germline values: CDR1 MNHEY, CDR2 SMNVEV (reference sequence). After removal of 6 bases from V and 9 bases from J, the junction contained 7 bases not matched to a gene. In DNA form, the CDR3 reads TGTGCCAGCAGCTTCGGGGGGGGAAGGCAGTACTTC. This translates into CASSFGGGRQYF.

The chain joins TRBV28 to TRBJ1-1; possibly TRBD1 for D (5 bases). Trimming took off 2 bases at V and 5 bases at J, with 15 bases between the two ends. CDR1 MDHEN and CDR2 SYDVKM come from the germline V gene. This CDR3 region has 15 residues. CDR3 sequence reads: CASSLIGRVETEAFF. The CDR3 DNA follows: TGTGCCAGCAGTTTAATCGGCAGGGTGGAAACTGAAGCTTTCTTT.

The rearrangement uses TRBV5-4 and TRBJ2-1, with 10 bases matching TRBD2. Trimming at V came to 1 base and at J to 8 bases, leaving 9 bases not matched to a gene. The CDR3 runs 16 residues. Germline lookup yields CDR1 SGHNT and CDR2 YYREEE (reference sequence). CDR3 sequence (DNA): TGTGCCAGCAGCTTGAGCGGGAGTAGCGGGAGGTATGAGCAGTTCTTC. Its translation is CASSLSGSSGRYEQFF.